Each of the 9 T cell receptor beta chains below was sequenced from the same sample in a study of cytomegalovirus exposure and HLA in healthy donors. PCR involved 60 Vbeta and 13 Jbeta primers. Repertoires were generated with immunoSEQ multiplex PCR, while TCRdb's copy carries only in-frame clones and drops some. Of 120,000 or so clones in the sample, roughly 80% were seen once. Specimen: PBMCs. These receptors originate from a middle-aged man in good health and CMV-seropositive.

The gene calls are TRBV7-9 and TRBJ2-7; D perhaps matches TRBD2 (6 bases). V gave up 1 base and J gave up 0 bases, with 7 bases separating them. CDR3 size: 14 residues. Per germline, CDR1 SEHNR and CDR2 FQNEAQ (reference sequence). The CDR3 DNA sequence: TGTGCCAGCAGCTTAGACGGGGGCTCCTACGAGCAGTACTTC. As protein: CASSLDGGSYEQYF.

This chain uses TRBV15 with TRBJ2-1; the match to TRBD2 covers 12 bases. Germline CDR1 reads LNHNV; CDR2 reads YYDKDF (reference sequence). J was trimmed by 4 bases and V by 4 bases; bases with no gene match: 8. The CDR3 length is 17 residues. CDR3 coding DNA: TGTGCCACCAGCATGCCTCGGACTAGCGGGATGTACAATGAGCAGTTCTTC. Translation gives CATSMPRTSGMYNEQFF.

This chain uses TRBV5-1 with TRBJ1-1; TRBD1 is a possible D gene (5 bases). Germline V gene data show CDR1 as SGHRS and CDR2 as YFSETQ. The CDR3 spans 14 residues. Trimming cost V 2 bases and J 1 base, with 9 bases left between them. The CDR3 protein is CASSLRRGNTEAFF. DNA of the CDR3: TGCGCCAGCAGCTTACGTAGGGGGAACACTGAAGCTTTCTTT.

This chain links TRBV25-1 with TRBJ2-7; no definite D call. Germline V CDR1 and CDR2: MGHDK, SYGVNS. This CDR3 is built from 13 residues. V lost 8 bases and J lost 3, with 14 bases in between. CDR3 DNA: TGTGCCAGCTCCGTGACATTGGGCTACGAGCAGTACTTC. Amino acid sequence: CASSVTLGYEQYF.

The chain links TRBV10-1 to TRBJ2-3, with 11 bases matching TRBD2. Germline trimming cut 3 bases from V and 1 base from J; bases unmatched to any gene: 12. The CDR3 runs to 19 residues. Germline V lookup: CDR1 WNHNN, CDR2 SYGVQD (reference sequence). The CDR3 DNA reads TGCGCCAGCAGTGATGAACGGCTAGCGGGAGGCCCGGGCACAGATACGCAGTATTTT. Translating it yields CASSDERLAGGPGTDTQYF.

The chain uses TRBV19 and TRBJ2-1, with 7 bases aligning to TRBD2. The CDR3 totals 17 residues. V lost 3 bases, J lost 6 bases, and 14 bases stayed unmatched. Germline values: CDR1 LNHDA, CDR2 SQIVND (reference sequence). DNA for the CDR3: TGTGCCAGTAGTATTAAGGGTGGCGGGAGCTTGGTCAATGAGCAGTTCTTC. Amino acids: CASSIKGGGSLVNEQFF.

The chain combines TRBV10-2 with TRBJ1-1, with a weak D call TRBD1 (5 bases). CDR3 length: 12 amino acids. V shed 7 bases and J shed 6 bases, with 12 bases lying between them. CDR1 and CDR2 from the germline V gene are WSHSY and SAAADI. CDR3 in amino acids: CASKTTGPEAFF. The CDR3 bases are TGCGCCAGCAAGACAACAGGACCTGAAGCTTTCTTT.

V is TRBV30 and J is TRBJ2-7; D call uncertain. This CDR3 comprises 11 residues. V was cut by 5 bases and J by 1 base, with 6 bases left in between. Germline V gene data show CDR1 as GTSNPN and CDR2 as SVGIG (reference sequence). The DNA of the CDR3 is TGTGCCTGGGAGGCGTCCTACGAGCAGTACTTC. This sequence encodes CAWEASYEQYF.

J is TRBJ2-1 and V is TRBV11-3; D is perhaps TRBD2 (6 bases). With 2 bases removed from V and 7 bases from J, the gap between germline ends came to 12 bases. The germline V gene encodes CDR1 SGHNT and CDR2 YENEEA. The length of the CDR3 is 14 residues. This chain's CDR3 is CASSLSGRRNEQFF. In DNA, the CDR3 is TGTGCCAGCAGCTTATCGGGGAGGCGAAATGAGCAGTTCTTC.